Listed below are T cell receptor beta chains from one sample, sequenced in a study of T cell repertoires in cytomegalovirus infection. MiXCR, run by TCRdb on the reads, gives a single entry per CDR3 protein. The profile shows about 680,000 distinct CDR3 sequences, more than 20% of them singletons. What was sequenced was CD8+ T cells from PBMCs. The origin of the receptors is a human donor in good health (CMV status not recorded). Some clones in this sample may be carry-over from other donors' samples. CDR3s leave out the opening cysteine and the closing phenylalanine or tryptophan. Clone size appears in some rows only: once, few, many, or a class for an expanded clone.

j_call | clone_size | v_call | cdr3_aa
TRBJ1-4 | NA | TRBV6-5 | ASKFRDGTNEKLF
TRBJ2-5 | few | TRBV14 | ASSQDEVGPQETQY
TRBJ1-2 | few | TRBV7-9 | ASSSRQEAYGYT
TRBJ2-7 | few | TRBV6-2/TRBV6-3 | ASLNRDSRYEQY
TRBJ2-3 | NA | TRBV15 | ATSIRTSGGLKTDTQY
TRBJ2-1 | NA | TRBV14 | ASSPWTGSSYNEQF
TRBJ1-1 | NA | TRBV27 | ASNLGRNTEAF
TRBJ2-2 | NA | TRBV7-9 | ASSRIRGATGELF
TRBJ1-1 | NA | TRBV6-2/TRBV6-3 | ASSYQGKNTEAF
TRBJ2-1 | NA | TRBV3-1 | ASSQEGGARNEQF
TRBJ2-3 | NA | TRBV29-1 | SAEEGAGGTDTQY
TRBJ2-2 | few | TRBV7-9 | ASSARDTANTGELF
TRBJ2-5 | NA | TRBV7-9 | ASSSKTGDTHQVRETQY
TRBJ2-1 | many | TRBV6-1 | ASNQPGLAMYNEQF
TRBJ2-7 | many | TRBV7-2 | ASSLVGTDSYEQY
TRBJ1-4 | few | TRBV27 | ASSYSWGDSNEKLF
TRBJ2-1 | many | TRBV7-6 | ASSKLAGDPYNEQF
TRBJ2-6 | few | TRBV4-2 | ASSQDRGSGANVLT
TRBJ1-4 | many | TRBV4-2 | ASSQLGDEKLF
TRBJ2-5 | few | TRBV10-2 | ASSESYLEMETQY
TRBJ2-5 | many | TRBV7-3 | ASSLRGGVQETQY
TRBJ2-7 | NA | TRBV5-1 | ASSETGRNEQY
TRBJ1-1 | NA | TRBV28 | ASTTGDTEAF
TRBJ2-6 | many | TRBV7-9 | ASSPSGGSGANVLT